These 16 T cell receptor beta chains came from one sample sequenced in a study of shared clonotypes between healthy human individuals. Sequenced by immunoSEQ multiplex PCR; TCRdb stores in-frame clones only, minus some. The sample lists over 850,000 clones; approximately 80% were seen once. Source material: memory CD4+ T cells from PBMCs. The sample's subset: CD45RA-negative fraction. These receptors came from a man between 18 and 35 years old in good health. Some clones in this sample may be carry-over from other donors' samples.

This clone was observed a handful of times. The V gene is TRBV7-2, the J gene TRBJ1-2; maybe TRBD1 (5 bases). This CDR3 is 15 amino acids long. Germline CDR1 and CDR2: SGHTA and FQGNSA. The germline V and J ends were trimmed by 5 bases and 1 base, with 14 bases remaining between them. CDR3 residues: CASSPILGGNYGYTF. The CDR3 coding sequence is TGTGCCAGCAGCCCGATTCTGGGGGGTAACTATGGCTACACCTTC.

In the case of this clone: A much larger clone lies a single base off, so this may be a read error. The chain is built from TRBV25-1 and TRBJ1-6; TRBD1 might be the D (5 bases). V was shortened by 5 bases and J by 9 bases, with 8 bases between the two germline ends. Per the germline V gene, CDR1 is MGHDK and CDR2 is SYGVNS. This CDR3 has 12 residues. CDR3 in amino acids: CASSRGGSPLHF. For the CDR3, the DNA is TGTGCCAGCAGTCGCGGGGGTTCACCCCTCCACTTT. Variable domain in full (rest from reference TRBV25-1 and TRBJ1-6): EADIYQTPRYLVIGTGKKITLECSQTMGHDKMYWYQQDPGMELHLIHYSYGVNSTEKGDLSSESTVSRIRTEHFPLTLESARPSHTSQYLCASSRGGSPLHFGNGTRLTVT.

CDR3 bases: TGTGCCAGCAGCTTAGGACAGGGTTCTCGGAATGAGCAGTTCTTC. This translates into CASSLGQGSRNEQFF. The rearrangement links TRBV11-2 to TRBJ2-1, with TRBD1 identical over 7 bases. The V and J ends lost 1 base and 7 bases, in that order; junction bases with no gene match: 7. The CDR3 has 15 amino acids. Germline V gene data show CDR1 as SGHAT and CDR2 as FQNNGV.

The chain links TRBV2 to TRBJ2-3; D perhaps matches TRBD2 (5 bases). Trimming cost V 5 bases and J 1 base, with 10 bases left between them. The CDR3 runs to 14 residues. Germline V gene sequence: CDR1 SNHLY, CDR2 FYNNEI. CDR3 sequence: CASSPGRGTDTQYF. The DNA for the CDR3 is TGTGCCAGCAGTCCTGGGCGGGGCACAGATACGCAGTATTTT.

This clone turned up a few times. The chain links TRBV5-1 to TRBJ1-2; perhaps TRBD1 as D (5 bases). The germline V gene encodes CDR1 SGHRS and CDR2 YFSETQ. The V end was cut by 3 bases, the J end by 7 bases, with 13 bases between. This CDR3 has 13 amino acids. The CDR3 region is CASSSDSFGGYTF. CDR3 DNA: TGCGCCAGCAGCTCCGACAGTTTCGGTGGCTACACCTTC.

The chain links TRBV29-1 to TRBJ2-2, with 7 bases aligning to TRBD2. This CDR3 has 14 amino acids. V trimming: 7 bases; J trimming: 0 bases; junction bases outside the gene matches: 5. From germline, CDR1 is SQVTM and CDR2 ANQGSEA. CDR3 sequence reads: CSAVGLANTGELFF. The CDR3 DNA is TGCAGCGCAGTCGGACTAGCGAACACCGGGGAGCTGTTTTTT.

In this sample, this clone turned up a few times. This chain joins TRBV4-1 and TRBJ2-5; no firm D call. The CDR3 consists of 15 residues. Trimming pared 0 bases from V and 4 bases from J, leaving 12 bases between. Per germline, CDR1 MGHRA and CDR2 YSYEKL. Written as DNA, the CDR3 is TGCGCCAGCAGCCAAGAGGGAACAAAAATAGAGACCCAGTACTTC. Translation gives CASSQEGTKIETQYF.

As regards this clone: A much larger clone lies a single base off, so this may be a read error. The DNA for the CDR3 is TGCGCCAGCAGCCGGGCCGGAGGGTTCTACGAGCAGTACTTC. Translation: CASSRAGGFYEQYF. The chain links TRBV4-1 to TRBJ2-7; D possibly corresponds to TRBD2 (6 bases). Trimming shortened V by 4 bases and J by 3 bases, and 13 bases separated the two germline ends. The CDR3 loop spans 14 amino acids. In germline, CDR1 is MGHRA, CDR2 YSYEKL.

A single count supports this clone. This sequence is one base from a far larger clone and is likely a read error. The conserved phenylalanine or tryptophan is not found at the CDR3 terminus, so this likely reflects a read error. The CDR3 DNA sequence: TGCAGCGTTGAGGGTGGGGCTAACTATGGCTACACCCTC. This gives the protein CSVEGGANYGYTL. The chain links TRBV29-1 to TRBJ1-2; no clear D. CDR1 SQVTM and CDR2 ANQGSEA come from the germline V gene. The CDR3 runs to 13 residues. Trimming removed 3 bases at V and 0 bases at J, with 8 bases between.

Only one count was recorded for this clone. The sample has other DNA sequences that encode this CDR3 too. V and J are TRBV29-1 and TRBJ2-7; D might be TRBD1 or TRBD2, each matching 5 bases. This CDR3 has 14 residues. V shed 0 bases and J shed 4 bases, with 13 bases lying between them. CDR1 is SQVTM and CDR2 is ANQGSEA in the germline V gene. The CDR3 here is CSVEDRGRSYEQYF. Here the CDR3 DNA reads TGCAGCGTTGAAGACCGGGGACGGTCGTACGAGCAGTACTTC.

V usage is TRBV29-1 and J usage is TRBJ2-1, with TRBD2 identical over 7 bases. This CDR3 has 14 residues. With V trimmed by 4 bases and J by 0 bases, 3 bases remained unmatched. Germline assignment: CDR1 SQVTM and CDR2 ANQGSEA. The CDR3 coding sequence is TGCAGCGTTGGAGCGGGAAGCTCCTACAATGAGCAGTTCTTC. It translates to CSVGAGSSYNEQFF.

V is TRBV30 and J is TRBJ1-3; TRBD1 matches 7 bases. CDR3 length: 14 amino acids. Germline V gene data show CDR1 as GTSNPN and CDR2 as SVGIG (reference sequence). V dropped 4 bases and J dropped 5; count of bases not matched to a gene: 8. CDR3 residues: CAWTQRGRRNTIYF. The DNA for the CDR3 is TGTGCCTGGACCCAGAGGGGGCGGAGAAACACCATATATTTT. The full variable domain, with the rest looked up from reference TRBV30 and TRBJ1-3, is SQTIHQWPATLVQPVGSPLSLECTVEGTSNPNLYWYRQAAGRGLQLLFYSVGIGQISSEVPQNLSASRPQDRQFILSSKKLLLSDSGFYLCAWTQRGRRNTIYFGEGSWLTVV.

The rearrangement joins TRBV7-9 to TRBJ2-1; tentative D call: TRBD2 (5 bases). The V end was cut by 5 bases, the J end by 8 bases, with 19 bases between. This CDR3 has 15 residues. Looked up from germline, CDR1 is SEHNR and CDR2 is FQNEAQ (reference sequence). Written as DNA, the CDR3 is TGTGCCAGCAGCCCGAGGGTCGGATGGACGGATGAGCAGTTCTTC. Translated, it gives CASSPRVGWTDEQFF.

The chain has TRBV18 and TRBJ2-6, with D possibly being TRBD1 (5 bases). V lost 3 bases, J lost 3 bases, and 6 bases lay in between. The CDR3 consists of 14 residues. The V gene's germline CDR1 is KGHSH and CDR2 LQKENI. This CDR3 is CASSPGLGANVLTF. CDR3 sequence (DNA): TGTGCCAGCTCACCGGGGCTTGGGGCCAACGTCCTGACTTTC.

The chain combines TRBV5-6 with TRBJ2-7, with 10 bases lining up with TRBD2. Germline V gene lookup returns CDR1 SGHDT and CDR2 YYEEEE. The CDR3 is 17 residues long. With 4 bases clipped from V and 1 base from J, the junction kept 11 bases outside the gene matches. As DNA, the CDR3 is TGTGCCAGCAGCCCCCGAACTAGCGGGACTGATTCCTACGAGCAGTACTTC. Translating gives CASSPRTSGTDSYEQYF.

The gene calls are TRBV7-2 and TRBJ1-1; TRBD1 matches at 8 bases. The CDR3 loop spans 14 amino acids. The V segment lost 3 bases and the J segment 4 bases; nucleotides outside the gene matches: 4. CDR1 is SGHTA and CDR2 is FQGNSA in the germline V gene. The CDR3 DNA sequence: TGTGCCAGCAGCTTTACAGGGGGGAGCACTGAAGCTTTCTTT. It specifies CASSFTGGSTEAFF.